This TCR beta chain was documented in a study of shared clonotypes between healthy human individuals. Worth noting for this clone: Its antigen is unidentified.

This table comes from immunoSEQ multiplex PCR, and its TCRdb copy is limited to in-frame clones, with some not included. The table lists some 2,000,000 clones, 90% to 95% of them singletons. General study points: The low donor count limited represented genetic and exposure-history diversity.

CDR1 and CDR2 from the germline V gene are MRHNA and SNTAGT. The CDR3 loop spans 16 amino acids. V dropped 2 bases and J dropped 8; count of bases not matched to a gene: 8. Sequenced: naive CD4+ T cells sorted from blood. Sample subset: CD45RA+ positively selected. The sequence was obtained from a man aged 18 to 29 in good health. V gene TRBV6-4 combines with J gene TRBJ1-4; 10 bases align to TRBD1. Here the CDR3 DNA reads TGTGCCAGCAGTGACCCGGACAGGGGGATAGGGGAAAAACTGTTTTTT. Translated, it gives CASSDPDRGIGEKLFF.